The present T cell receptor beta chain was sequenced within a study of response to subunit inactivated influenza vaccine. Study-wide findings and caveats: Only a handful of new T cells, the authors suggested, are recruited with each seasonal influenza vaccination.

TCRdb fed the RT-PCR reads into MiXCR, producing one record per CDR3 protein. The repertoire consists of about 500,000 distinct CDR3 sequences, with 15% to 20% occurring once and the leading ten covering roughly 3.1%. Germline CDR1 and CDR2: LGHNA and YNFKEQ. V was pared by 1 base and J by 0 bases, with 7 bases between. CDR3 length equals 16 residues. Concerning this clonotype itself: Its antigen is not identified.

Material: CD4+ T cells sorted from PBMCs, obtained less than 30 months after vaccination. The chain uses TRBV4-2 and TRBJ2-6; no clear D. The sequence was collected from a man aged 50-75 years who received an inactivated influenza vaccine. CDR3: CASSQVGSSGANVLTF. The CDR3 nucleotides are TGTGCCAGCAGCCAAGTGGGATCCTCTGGGGCCAACGTCCTGACTTTC.